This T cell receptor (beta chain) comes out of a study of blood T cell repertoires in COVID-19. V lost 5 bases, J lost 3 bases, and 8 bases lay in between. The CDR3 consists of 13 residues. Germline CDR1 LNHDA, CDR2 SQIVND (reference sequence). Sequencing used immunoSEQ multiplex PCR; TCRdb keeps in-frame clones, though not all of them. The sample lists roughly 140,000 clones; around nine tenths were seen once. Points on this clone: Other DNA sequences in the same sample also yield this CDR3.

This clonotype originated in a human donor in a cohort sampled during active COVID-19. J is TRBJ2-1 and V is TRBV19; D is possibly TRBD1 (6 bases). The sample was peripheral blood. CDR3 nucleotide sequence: TGTGCCAGTAGTTTGGACAGCTACAATGAGCAGTTCTTC. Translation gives CASSLDSYNEQFF.